These 3 T cell receptor beta chains were all obtained from the same sample, sequenced in a study of T-cell reconstitution after alpha-beta-depleted transplantation in children. The TCRbeta library incorporated unique molecular identifiers. From the PCR reads, TCRdb called clonotypes with MiXCR, one entry per CDR3 protein. The profile shows almost 500,000 distinct CDR3 sequences, approximately 13% of them singletons. The specimen was PBMCs from the stem cell graft donor, collected from the stem cell graft. The origin of the receptors is a human donor who donated a stem cell graft to a child with combined immunodeficiency.

This clonotype was counted a few times. This chain connects TRBV7-9 to TRBJ2-7; D not resolved. The V gene's germline CDR1 is SEHNR and CDR2 FQNEAQ (reference sequence). CDR3 length equals 12 residues. The V gene lost 1 base and the J gene lost 4 bases, with 5 bases spanning the gap. CDR3 sequence reads: CASSLGMYEQYF. CDR3 sequence (DNA): TGTGCCAGCAGCTTAGGGATGTACGAGCAGTACTTC.

This clonotype has ten or more counts. The chain uses TRBV10-3 and TRBJ2-1; D is possibly TRBD2 (5 bases). Germline-derived CDR1 and CDR2 are ENHRY and SYGVKD. This CDR3 spans 13 amino acids. The V end was cut by 5 bases, the J end by 6 bases, with 11 bases between. In DNA form, the CDR3 reads TGTGCCATCAGTCAACTAGATGGCAATGAGCAGTTCTTC. This translates into CAISQLDGNEQFF.

This chain joins TRBV12-3 or TRBV12-4 and TRBJ2-5, with 10 bases aligning to TRBD2. V shed 6 bases and J 7 bases; nucleotides not matched to a gene: 11. The CDR3 has 15 residues. CDR3 nucleotide sequence: TGTGCCAGCAGGACAGCGGGAGGGCCCGTGGGGACCCAGTACTTC. This translates into CASRTAGGPVGTQYF.